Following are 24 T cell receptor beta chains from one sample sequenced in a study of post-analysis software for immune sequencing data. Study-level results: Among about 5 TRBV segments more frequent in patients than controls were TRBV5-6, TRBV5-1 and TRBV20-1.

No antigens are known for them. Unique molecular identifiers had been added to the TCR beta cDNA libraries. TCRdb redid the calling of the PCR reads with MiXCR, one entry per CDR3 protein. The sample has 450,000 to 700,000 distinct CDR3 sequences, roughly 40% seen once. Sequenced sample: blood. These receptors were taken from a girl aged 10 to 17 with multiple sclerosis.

The CDR3 spells CASSLNPHRTDTQYF. CDR3 sequence (DNA): TGTGCCAGCAGTTTAAATCCCCACCGCACAGATACGCAGTATTTT. V and J are TRBV12-3 or TRBV12-4 and TRBJ2-3; D remains unclear. Trimming stripped 2 bases from V and 1 base from J, with 10 bases between. This CDR3 spans 15 amino acids.

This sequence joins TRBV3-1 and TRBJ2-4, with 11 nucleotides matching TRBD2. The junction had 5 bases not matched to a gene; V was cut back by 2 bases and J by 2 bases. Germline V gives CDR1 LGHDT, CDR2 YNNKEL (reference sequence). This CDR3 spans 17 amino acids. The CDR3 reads CASSQRGTSGTKNIQYF. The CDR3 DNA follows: TGTGCCAGCAGCCAACGAGGGACTAGCGGAACCAAAAACATTCAGTACTTC.

CDR3 nucleotides: TGCGCCAGCAGCTCGAGCGGGGGCTCAGATACGCAGTATTTT. As protein: CASSSSGGSDTQYF. The rearrangement links TRBV5-1 to TRBJ2-3, with 8 nucleotides matching TRBD2. This CDR3 comprises 14 residues. From germline, CDR1 is SGHRS and CDR2 YFSETQ. The ends lost 3 bases at V and 4 bases at J; junction bases unmatched: 4. Full variable domain (rest looked up from reference TRBV5-1 and TRBJ2-3): KAGVTQTPRYLIKTRGQQVTLSCSPISGHRSVSWYQQTPGQGLQFLFEYFSETQRNKGNFPGRFSGRQFSNSRSEMNVSTLELGDSALYLCASSSSGGSDTQYFGPGTRLTVL.

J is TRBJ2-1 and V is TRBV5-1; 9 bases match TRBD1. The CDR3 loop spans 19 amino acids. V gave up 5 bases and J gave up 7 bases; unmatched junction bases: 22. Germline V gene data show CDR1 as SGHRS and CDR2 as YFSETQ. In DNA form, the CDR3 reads TGCGCCAGCAGTTATTCCGGGACAGGGTTATACCGGGCGGGTAATGAGCAGTTCTTC. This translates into CASSYSGTGLYRAGNEQFF.

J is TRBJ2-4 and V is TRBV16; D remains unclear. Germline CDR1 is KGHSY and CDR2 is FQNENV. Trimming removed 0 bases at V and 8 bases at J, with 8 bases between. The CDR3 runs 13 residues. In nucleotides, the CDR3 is TGTGCCAGCAGCCAATCTCGTGGGGACATTCAGTACTTC. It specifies CASSQSRGDIQYF.

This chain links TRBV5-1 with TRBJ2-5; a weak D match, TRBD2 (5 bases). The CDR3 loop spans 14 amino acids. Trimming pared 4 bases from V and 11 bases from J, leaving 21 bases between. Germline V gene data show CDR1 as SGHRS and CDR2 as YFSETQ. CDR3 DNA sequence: TGCGCCAGCAGCCCGGCCGGAGGAAAGAATGAGCAGTACTTC. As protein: CASSPAGGKNEQYF.

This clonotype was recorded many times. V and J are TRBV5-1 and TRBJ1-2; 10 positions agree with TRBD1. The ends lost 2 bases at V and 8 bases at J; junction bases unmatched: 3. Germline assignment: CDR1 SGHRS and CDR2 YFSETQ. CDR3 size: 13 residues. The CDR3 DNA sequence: TGCGCCAGCAGCTTCGGGACAGGGGTCGGCTACACCTTC. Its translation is CASSFGTGVGYTF.

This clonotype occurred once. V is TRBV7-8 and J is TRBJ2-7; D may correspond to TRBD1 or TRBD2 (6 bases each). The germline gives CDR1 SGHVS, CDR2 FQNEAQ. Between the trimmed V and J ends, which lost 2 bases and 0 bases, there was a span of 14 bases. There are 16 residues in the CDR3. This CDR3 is CASSLTGDTYSYEQYF. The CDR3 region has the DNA TGTGCCAGCAGCTTAACGGGGGACACCTACTCCTACGAGCAGTACTTC.

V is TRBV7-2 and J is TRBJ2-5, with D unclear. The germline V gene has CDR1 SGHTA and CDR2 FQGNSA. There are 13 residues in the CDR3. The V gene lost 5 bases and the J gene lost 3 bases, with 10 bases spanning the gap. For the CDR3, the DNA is TGTGCCAGCAGCGCCCCCGGCGAAGAGACCCAGTACTTC. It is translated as CASSAPGEETQYF.

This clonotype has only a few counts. CDR3 region: CASSESASSELQETQYF. CDR3 in DNA: TGTGCCAGCAGCGAATCCGCCTCGAGCGAACTCCAAGAGACCCAGTACTTC. The J gene is TRBJ2-5, the V gene TRBV3-1; D remains ambiguous. Deletions cut 5 bases from V and 1 base from J, with 20 bases between. Germline CDR1 LGHDT, CDR2 YNNKEL (reference sequence). This CDR3 has 17 residues.

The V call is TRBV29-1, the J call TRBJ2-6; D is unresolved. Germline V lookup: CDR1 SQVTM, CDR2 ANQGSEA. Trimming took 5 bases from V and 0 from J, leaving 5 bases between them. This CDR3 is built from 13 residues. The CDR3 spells CSVTFSGANVLTF. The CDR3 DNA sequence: TGCAGCGTTACGTTCTCTGGGGCCAACGTCCTGACTTTC.

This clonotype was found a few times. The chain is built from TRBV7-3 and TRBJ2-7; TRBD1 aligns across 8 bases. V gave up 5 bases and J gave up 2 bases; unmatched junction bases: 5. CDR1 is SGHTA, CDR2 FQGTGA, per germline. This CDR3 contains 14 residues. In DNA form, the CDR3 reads TGTGCCAGCAGCCCTACAGGGGGAACCTACGAGCAGTACTTC. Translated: CASSPTGGTYEQYF.

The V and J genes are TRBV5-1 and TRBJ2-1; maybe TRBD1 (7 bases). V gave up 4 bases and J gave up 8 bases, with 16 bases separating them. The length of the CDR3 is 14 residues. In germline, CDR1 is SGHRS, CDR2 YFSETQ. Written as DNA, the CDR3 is TGCGCCAGCAGCCGGGGGACAGCACACGATGAGCAGTTCTTC. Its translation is CASSRGTAHDEQFF.

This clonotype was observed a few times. CDR3: CASSRTPDSYNEQFF. CDR3 DNA sequence: TGTGCCAGCAGTCGAACTCCCGACAGCTACAATGAGCAGTTCTTC. V is TRBV6-5 and J is TRBJ2-1, with D perhaps TRBD1 (5 bases). CDR3 length equals 15 residues. The V end was cut by 5 bases, the J end by 3 bases, with 14 bases between. CDR1 and CDR2 (germline): MNHEY, SVGAGI.

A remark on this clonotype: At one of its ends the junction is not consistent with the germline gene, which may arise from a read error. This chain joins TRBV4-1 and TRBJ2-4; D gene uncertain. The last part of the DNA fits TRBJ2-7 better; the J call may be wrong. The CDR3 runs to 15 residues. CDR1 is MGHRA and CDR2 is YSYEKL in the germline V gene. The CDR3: CAISQDLGDSYEQYF. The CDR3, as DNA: TGCGCCATCAGCCAAGATCTGGGCGATTCATACGAGCAGTACTTC.

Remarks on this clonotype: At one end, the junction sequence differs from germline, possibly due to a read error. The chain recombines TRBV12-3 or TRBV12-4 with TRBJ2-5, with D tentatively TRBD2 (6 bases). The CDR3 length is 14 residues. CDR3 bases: TGTGCCGGCAGTTGTAGGGAGGTGCAAGAGACCCAGTACTTC. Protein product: CAGSCREVQETQYF.

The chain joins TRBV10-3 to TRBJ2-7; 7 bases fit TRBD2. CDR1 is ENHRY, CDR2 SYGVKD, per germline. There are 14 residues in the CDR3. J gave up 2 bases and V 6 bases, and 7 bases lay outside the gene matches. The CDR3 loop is CAIRGGTETYEQYF. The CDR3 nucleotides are TGTGCCATCAGGGGGGGGACGGAAACCTACGAGCAGTACTTC.

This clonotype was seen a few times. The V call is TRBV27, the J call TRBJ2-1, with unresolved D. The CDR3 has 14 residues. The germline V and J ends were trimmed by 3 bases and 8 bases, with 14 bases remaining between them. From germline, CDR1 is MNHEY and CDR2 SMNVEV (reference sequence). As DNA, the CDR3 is TGTGCCAGCAGTTTCGTCGGCGGTTTCGATGAGCAGTTCTTC. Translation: CASSFVGGFDEQFF.

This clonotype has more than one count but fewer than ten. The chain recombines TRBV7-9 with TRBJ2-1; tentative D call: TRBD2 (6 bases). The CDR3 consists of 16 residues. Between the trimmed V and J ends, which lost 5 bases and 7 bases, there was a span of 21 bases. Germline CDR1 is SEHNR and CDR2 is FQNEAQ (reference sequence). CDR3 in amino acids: CASSQRVGRGRNEQFF. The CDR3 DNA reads TGTGCCAGCAGCCAGCGGGTCGGGAGAGGGCGTAATGAGCAGTTCTTC.

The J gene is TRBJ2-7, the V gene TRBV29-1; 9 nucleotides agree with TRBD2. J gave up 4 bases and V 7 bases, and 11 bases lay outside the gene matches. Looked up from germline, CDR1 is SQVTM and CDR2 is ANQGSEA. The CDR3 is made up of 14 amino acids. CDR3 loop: CSAISGRAPYEQYF. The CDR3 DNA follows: TGCAGCGCCATTAGCGGGAGAGCCCCTTACGAGCAGTACTTC.

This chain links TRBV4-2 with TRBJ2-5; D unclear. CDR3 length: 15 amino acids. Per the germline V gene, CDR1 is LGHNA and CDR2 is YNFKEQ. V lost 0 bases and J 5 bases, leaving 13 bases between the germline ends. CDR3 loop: CASSQDSATAETQYF. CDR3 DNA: TGTGCCAGCAGCCAAGATTCGGCAACTGCGGAGACCCAGTACTTC.

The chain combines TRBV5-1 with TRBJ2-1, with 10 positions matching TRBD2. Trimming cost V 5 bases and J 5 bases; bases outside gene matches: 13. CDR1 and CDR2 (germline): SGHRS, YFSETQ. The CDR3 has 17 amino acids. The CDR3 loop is CASSSGGPSGGHNEQFF. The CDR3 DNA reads TGCGCCAGCAGTTCTGGGGGCCCTAGCGGGGGTCACAATGAGCAGTTCTTC.

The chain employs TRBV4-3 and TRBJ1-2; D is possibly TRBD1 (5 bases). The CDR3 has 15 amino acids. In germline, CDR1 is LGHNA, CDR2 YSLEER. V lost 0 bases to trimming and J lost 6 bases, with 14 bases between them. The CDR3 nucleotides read TGCGCCAGCAGCCAAGAGGAGGGGAGGGTGGATGGCTACACCTTC. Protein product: CASSQEEGRVDGYTF.

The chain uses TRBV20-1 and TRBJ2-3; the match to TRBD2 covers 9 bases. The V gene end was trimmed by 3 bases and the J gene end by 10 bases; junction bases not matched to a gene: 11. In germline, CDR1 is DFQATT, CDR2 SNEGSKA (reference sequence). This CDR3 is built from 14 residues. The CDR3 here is CSARQTSGLYPQYF. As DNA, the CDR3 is TGCAGTGCTAGGCAGACTAGCGGCCTCTATCCGCAGTATTTT.